Listed below are T cell receptor beta chains from one sample, sequenced in a study of OX40 agonist ivuxolimab in advanced cancers. Produced via immunoSEQ multiplex PCR; TCRdb's table is partial and in-frame only. The profile shows about 26,000 clones, roughly 90% of them singletons. Sequencing used CD4+ or CD8+ T cells sorted from blood, obtained in a trial of the OX40 agonist ivuxolimab. These receptors were taken from an adult with an advanced solid tumor such as melanoma, head and neck, liver or kidney cancer. CDR3s include the opening cysteine and the closing phenylalanine or tryptophan. A D gene is named only where the DNA matches it firmly. The size of a clone is reported for some rows only, either as once, few or many, or as a class for expanded clones.

D gene: -
J gene: TRBJ2-1
clone size: -
CDR3 length: 15
V gene: TRBV6-1
CDR3 protein: CASSGGVHSYNEQFF
CDR3 DNA: TGTGCCAGCAGCGGTGGAGTCCACTCCTACAATGAGCAGTTCTTC

D gene: -
J gene: TRBJ1-6
clone size: once
CDR3 length: 17
V gene: TRBV13
CDR3 protein: CASSLGPGGKAPSPLHF
CDR3 DNA: TGTGCCAGCAGCTTAGGCCCGGGAGGCAAGGCCCCTTCACCCCTCCACTTT

D gene: TRBD1
J gene: TRBJ2-1
clone size: -
CDR3 length: 15
V gene: TRBV27
CDR3 protein: CASSLGGFEYNEQFF
CDR3 DNA: TGTGCCAGCAGTCTAGGGGGCTTTGAGTACAATGAGCAGTTCTTC

D gene: -
J gene: TRBJ1-2
clone size: -
CDR3 length: 15
V gene: TRBV6-4
CDR3 protein: CASSDSAAVPYGYTF
CDR3 DNA: TGTGCCAGCAGTGACTCGGCGGCTGTCCCCTATGGCTACACCTTC

D gene: -
J gene: TRBJ2-7
clone size: -
CDR3 length: 15
V gene: TRBV7-8
CDR3 protein: CASSPPNTPPYEQYF
CDR3 DNA: TGTGCCAGCAGCCCACCTAACACCCCCCCCTACGAGCAGTACTTC

D gene: TRBD1
J gene: TRBJ2-1
clone size: -
CDR3 length: 13
V gene: TRBV19
CDR3 protein: CASSPTGYNEQFF
CDR3 DNA: TGTGCCAGTAGCCCGACAGGGTATAATGAGCAGTTCTTC

D gene: TRBD1
J gene: TRBJ2-7
clone size: -
CDR3 length: 15
V gene: TRBV5-4
CDR3 protein: CASSFPGTGLSEQYF
CDR3 DNA: TGTGCCAGCAGCTTTCCCGGGACAGGGCTAAGCGAGCAGTACTTC

D gene: -
J gene: TRBJ1-4
clone size: -
CDR3 length: 15
V gene: TRBV7-2
CDR3 protein: CASSSDEDNNEKLFF
CDR3 DNA: TGTGCCAGCAGCAGCGACGAGGATAATAATGAAAAACTGTTTTTT

D gene: -
J gene: TRBJ1-1
clone size: few
CDR3 length: 16
V gene: TRBV4-3
CDR3 protein: CASSRAQDVKNTEAFF
CDR3 DNA: TGCGCCAGCAGTCGAGCCCAGGACGTAAAGAACACTGAAGCTTTCTTT

D gene: TRBD2
J gene: TRBJ2-1
clone size: -
CDR3 length: 15
V gene: TRBV6-1
CDR3 protein: CASSEEGGGADEQFF
CDR3 DNA: TGTGCCAGCAGTGAAGAAGGCGGGGGGGCGGATGAGCAGTTCTTC

D gene: -
J gene: TRBJ1-4
clone size: -
CDR3 length: 11
V gene: TRBV6-1
CDR3 protein: CASHLEGKLFF
CDR3 DNA: TGTGCCAGCCATTTGGAGGGGAAACTGTTTTTT

D gene: -
J gene: TRBJ1-5
clone size: -
CDR3 length: 13
V gene: TRBV27
CDR3 protein: CASSLGWNQPQHF
CDR3 DNA: TGTGCCAGCAGTTTAGGTTGGAATCAGCCCCAGCATTTT

D gene: -
J gene: TRBJ1-2
clone size: -
CDR3 length: 14
V gene: TRBV7-2
CDR3 protein: CASSLGSGNYGYTF
CDR3 DNA: TGTGCCAGCAGCTTAGGCAGCGGAAACTATGGCTACACCTTC

D gene: -
J gene: TRBJ2-1
clone size: -
CDR3 length: 16
V gene: TRBV5-5
CDR3 protein: CASSFSRTSSYNEQFF
CDR3 DNA: TGTGCCAGCAGCTTTTCCCGGACTTCGTCATACAATGAGCAGTTCTTC

D gene: TRBD1
J gene: TRBJ1-2
clone size: -
CDR3 length: 15
V gene: TRBV7-6
CDR3 protein: CASSPDWTGSLGYTF
CDR3 DNA: TGTGCCAGCAGCCCCGACTGGACAGGGAGTCTTGGCTACACCTTC

D gene: TRBD1
J gene: TRBJ2-1
clone size: -
CDR3 length: 15
V gene: TRBV7-3
CDR3 protein: CASSQTGGQYNEQFF
CDR3 DNA: TGTGCCAGCAGCCAAACAGGGGGCCAATACAATGAGCAGTTCTTC

D gene: TRBD2
J gene: TRBJ2-4
clone size: -
CDR3 length: 15
V gene: TRBV4-1
CDR3 protein: CASSPFPGGKNIQYF
CDR3 DNA: TGCGCCAGCAGCCCCTTTCCGGGAGGCAAAAACATTCAGTACTTC

D gene: -
J gene: TRBJ2-3
clone size: -
CDR3 length: 15
V gene: TRBV14
CDR3 protein: CASSQVGGFTDTQYF
CDR3 DNA: TGTGCCAGCAGCCAAGTTGGCGGGTTCACAGATACGCAGTATTTT

D gene: -
J gene: TRBJ2-7
clone size: -
CDR3 length: 14
V gene: TRBV5-1
CDR3 protein: CASSLGSSPYEQYF
CDR3 DNA: TGCGCCAGCAGCTTAGGAAGCAGCCCCTACGAGCAGTACTTC

D gene: -
J gene: TRBJ1-1
clone size: -
CDR3 length: 13
V gene: TRBV19
CDR3 protein: CASSIGMNTEAFF
CDR3 DNA: TGTGCCAGTAGTATAGGAATGAACACTGAAGCTTTCTTT

D gene: -
J gene: TRBJ2-1
clone size: once
CDR3 length: 13
V gene: TRBV7-9
CDR3 protein: CASRGPPYNEQFF
CDR3 DNA: TGTGCAAGCAGGGGACCCCCCTACAATGAGCAGTTCTTC

D gene: -
J gene: TRBJ2-3
clone size: -
CDR3 length: 16
V gene: TRBV10-1
CDR3 protein: CASRRPREASTDTQYF
CDR3 DNA: TGCGCCAGCAGGAGACCCAGGGAGGCTAGCACAGATACGCAGTATTTT

D gene: -
J gene: TRBJ1-2
clone size: -
CDR3 length: 11
V gene: TRBV10-2
CDR3 protein: CASGSRYGYTF
CDR3 DNA: TGCGCCAGCGGGTCCCGCTATGGCTACACCTTC

D gene: -
J gene: TRBJ2-7
clone size: -
CDR3 length: 14
V gene: TRBV27
CDR3 protein: CASSAGNRVYEQYF
CDR3 DNA: TGTGCCAGCAGTGCCGGGAACAGGGTTTACGAGCAGTACTTC

D gene: -
J gene: TRBJ2-1
clone size: -
CDR3 length: 14
V gene: TRBV28
CDR3 protein: CASSLTGVVSEQFF
CDR3 DNA: TGTGCCAGCAGTTTAACGGGGGTGGTGAGTGAGCAGTTCTTC

D gene: -
J gene: TRBJ1-1
clone size: -
CDR3 length: 12
V gene: TRBV5-1
CDR3 protein: CASSPLGTEAFF
CDR3 DNA: TGCGCCAGCAGCCCTCTGGGTACTGAAGCTTTCTTT

D gene: -
J gene: TRBJ2-7
clone size: -
CDR3 length: 13
V gene: TRBV6-1
CDR3 protein: CASSVGTPPEQYF
CDR3 DNA: TGTGCCAGCAGTGTGGGGACTCCTCCCGAGCAGTACTTC

D gene: TRBD2
J gene: TRBJ2-7
clone size: once
CDR3 length: 16
V gene: TRBV13
CDR3 protein: CASSYRGGRAPYEQYF
CDR3 DNA: TGTGCCAGCAGCTATCGGGGCGGGAGGGCCCCCTACGAGCAGTACTTC

D gene: -
J gene: TRBJ2-7
clone size: -
CDR3 length: 15
V gene: TRBV6-5
CDR3 protein: CASSSLGTVTYEQYF
CDR3 DNA: TGTGCCAGCAGTTCCCTCGGGACGGTCACCTACGAGCAGTACTTC

D gene: -
J gene: TRBJ1-2
clone size: -
CDR3 length: 12
V gene: TRBV29-1
CDR3 protein: CSVEWQSEGYTF
CDR3 DNA: TGCAGCGTTGAATGGCAGTCTGAGGGCTACACCTTC

D gene: TRBD1
J gene: TRBJ2-7
clone size: -
CDR3 length: 14
V gene: TRBV5-1
CDR3 protein: CASSLVGTAYEQYF
CDR3 DNA: TGCGCCAGCAGCTTGGTGGGGACAGCCTACGAGCAGTACTTC

D gene: -
J gene: TRBJ2-5
clone size: -
CDR3 length: 13
V gene: TRBV5-6
CDR3 protein: CASSPGSRETQYF
CDR3 DNA: TGTGCCAGCAGCCCGGGAAGTCGGGAGACCCAGTACTTC

D gene: -
J gene: TRBJ1-2
clone size: -
CDR3 length: 14
V gene: TRBV4-1
CDR3 protein: CASSQVFVGLGYTF
CDR3 DNA: TGCGCCAGCAGCCAAGTTTTCGTGGGGTTGGGCTACACCTTC

D gene: TRBD2
J gene: TRBJ2-1
clone size: once
CDR3 length: 14
V gene: TRBV6-5
CDR3 protein: CASSLAGGPNEQFF
CDR3 DNA: TGTGCCAGCAGTTTAGCGGGGGGGCCGAATGAGCAGTTCTTC

D gene: -
J gene: TRBJ2-5
clone size: -
CDR3 length: 13
V gene: TRBV27
CDR3 protein: CASSLFSQETQYF
CDR3 DNA: TGTGCCAGCAGTTTATTCTCCCAAGAGACCCAGTACTTC

D gene: TRBD2
J gene: TRBJ2-3
clone size: -
CDR3 length: 16
V gene: TRBV7-9
CDR3 protein: CASSPDRGRGADTQYF
CDR3 DNA: TGTGCCAGCAGCCCCGACCGCGGGAGGGGGGCAGATACGCAGTATTTT

D gene: -
J gene: TRBJ2-6
clone size: -
CDR3 length: 16
V gene: TRBV4-3
CDR3 protein: CASSQDVGSGANVLTF
CDR3 DNA: TGCGCCAGCAGCCAAGATGTGGGATCTGGGGCCAACGTCCTGACTTTC

D gene: TRBD1
J gene: TRBJ1-4
clone size: once
CDR3 length: 15
V gene: TRBV28
CDR3 protein: CASSLVDRVGEKLFF
CDR3 DNA: TGTGCCAGCAGCCTCGTAGACAGGGTGGGTGAAAAACTGTTTTTT

D gene: TRBD2
J gene: TRBJ2-5
clone size: -
CDR3 length: 14
V gene: TRBV5-6
CDR3 protein: CASSLGAGSETQYF
CDR3 DNA: TGTGCCAGCAGCTTGGGAGCGGGGTCGGAGACCCAGTACTTC

D gene: TRBD2
J gene: TRBJ2-1
clone size: -
CDR3 length: 14
V gene: TRBV28
CDR3 protein: CASRWTSGGNEQFF
CDR3 DNA: TGTGCCAGCAGGTGGACTAGCGGGGGGAATGAGCAGTTCTTC

D gene: -
J gene: TRBJ2-2
clone size: -
CDR3 length: 15
V gene: TRBV28
CDR3 protein: CASSPGGSDTGELFF
CDR3 DNA: TGTGCCAGCAGTCCAGGGGGGTCGGACACCGGGGAGCTGTTTTTT

D gene: TRBD1
J gene: TRBJ1-1
clone size: -
CDR3 length: 15
V gene: TRBV4-2
CDR3 protein: CASSPPGQENTEAFF
CDR3 DNA: TGTGCCAGCAGCCCACCTGGACAGGAGAACACTGAAGCTTTCTTT

D gene: TRBD1
J gene: TRBJ1-2
clone size: -
CDR3 length: 16
V gene: TRBV7-8
CDR3 protein: CASSSAGTGGFYGYTF
CDR3 DNA: TGTGCCAGCAGCTCAGCCGGGACAGGGGGATTCTATGGCTACACCTTC

D gene: -
J gene: TRBJ2-7
clone size: -
CDR3 length: 11
V gene: TRBV20-1
CDR3 protein: CSLFKRDEQYF
CDR3 DNA: TGCAGCCTGTTTAAGAGAGACGAGCAGTACTTC

D gene: TRBD2
J gene: TRBJ2-1
clone size: once
CDR3 length: 16
V gene: TRBV15
CDR3 protein: CATSLSSGASYNEQFF
CDR3 DNA: TGTGCCACCAGTCTGTCTAGCGGAGCCTCCTACAATGAGCAGTTCTTC

D gene: TRBD2
J gene: TRBJ2-1
clone size: -
CDR3 length: 17
V gene: TRBV4-3
CDR3 protein: CASSQEVNVAGGNEQFF
CDR3 DNA: TGCGCCAGCAGCCAAGAGGTCAATGTGGCGGGGGGCAATGAGCAGTTCTTC

D gene: -
J gene: TRBJ2-1
clone size: -
CDR3 length: 14
V gene: TRBV27
CDR3 protein: CASSLSGTGNEQFF
CDR3 DNA: TGTGCCAGCAGTTTATCCGGGACTGGCAATGAGCAGTTCTTC

D gene: -
J gene: TRBJ1-4
clone size: -
CDR3 length: 13
V gene: TRBV27
CDR3 protein: CASAIRGLGELFF
CDR3 DNA: TGTGCCAGCGCCATTCGTGGATTGGGAGAACTGTTTTTT

D gene: -
J gene: TRBJ2-7
clone size: -
CDR3 length: 12
V gene: TRBV23-1
CDR3 protein: CASSQDTYEQYF
CDR3 DNA: TGCGCCAGCAGTCAGGACACCTACGAGCAGTACTTC

D gene: -
J gene: TRBJ2-7
clone size: -
CDR3 length: 15
V gene: TRBV9
CDR3 protein: CASSPWGDSSYEQYF
CDR3 DNA: TGTGCCAGCAGCCCGTGGGGGGACAGCTCCTACGAGCAGTACTTC

D gene: -
J gene: TRBJ1-6
clone size: -
CDR3 length: 11
V gene: TRBV15
CDR3 protein: CATSRAGPLHF
CDR3 DNA: TGTGCCACCAGCAGAGCAGGACCCCTCCACTTT

D gene: -
J gene: TRBJ1-2
clone size: -
CDR3 length: 13
V gene: TRBV7-9
CDR3 protein: CASSSDRSYGYTF
CDR3 DNA: TGTGCCAGCAGCTCGGACAGATCTTATGGCTACACCTTC

D gene: -
J gene: TRBJ2-7
clone size: -
CDR3 length: 13
V gene: TRBV6-5
CDR3 protein: CATQLERGYEQYF
CDR3 DNA: TGTGCCACCCAGTTAGAAAGGGGTTACGAGCAGTACTTC

D gene: -
J gene: TRBJ1-1
clone size: few
CDR3 length: 11
V gene: TRBV30
CDR3 protein: CAWIEDTEAFF
CDR3 DNA: TGTGCCTGGATTGAGGACACTGAAGCTTTCTTT

D gene: TRBD2
J gene: TRBJ2-1
clone size: -
CDR3 length: 15
V gene: TRBV4-1
CDR3 protein: CASSQVPGGYNEQFF
CDR3 DNA: TGCGCCAGCAGCCAAGTACCGGGAGGATACAATGAGCAGTTCTTC

D gene: -
J gene: TRBJ2-7
clone size: -
CDR3 length: 14
V gene: TRBV10-1
CDR3 protein: CASSEGVAAYEQYF
CDR3 DNA: TGCGCCAGCAGTGAAGGGGTAGCGGCCTACGAGCAGTACTTC

D gene: -
J gene: TRBJ2-6
clone size: -
CDR3 length: 16
V gene: TRBV4-3
CDR3 protein: CASSPGPSSGANVLTF
CDR3 DNA: TGCGCCAGCAGCCCAGGACCAAGCTCTGGGGCCAACGTCCTGACTTTC

D gene: -
J gene: TRBJ1-5
clone size: -
CDR3 length: 16
V gene: TRBV7-4
CDR3 protein: CASSPPGHRRNQPQHF
CDR3 DNA: TGTGCCAGCAGCCCTCCCGGACACCGCCGCAATCAGCCCCAGCATTTT

D gene: -
J gene: TRBJ2-7
clone size: once
CDR3 length: 14
V gene: TRBV27
CDR3 protein: CASSLEGASYEQYF
CDR3 DNA: TGTGCCAGCAGTTTGGAGGGGGCCAGCTACGAGCAGTACTTC

D gene: -
J gene: TRBJ2-5
clone size: once
CDR3 length: 18
V gene: TRBV7-8
CDR3 protein: CASSLVGGVLPPPETQYF
CDR3 DNA: TGTGCCAGCAGCTTAGTGGGTGGGGTTCTCCCACCCCCAGAGACCCAGTACTTC